This T cell receptor (beta chain) was documented in a study of cytomegalovirus exposure and HLA in healthy donors. Findings of the study overall: On later analysis, the bulk of CMV-associated TCR beta chains appeared to be HLA-restricted. Later work showed greater clonal expansion in HLA-associated TCR beta chains than in equally common others. Rare TCR sequences predominated, though certain public TCRs were found in many donors.

The study ran its PCR with 60 Vbeta and 13 Jbeta primers. Measured with immunoSEQ multiplex PCR; TCRdb has only the in-frame clones, and not every one. The data show about 240,000 clones, approximately 81% seen once. The CDR3 loop spans 14 amino acids. In germline, CDR1 is MNHEY, CDR2 SVGAGI. Trimming took 4 bases from V and 8 from J, leaving 18 bases between them. About this clone: The antigen is not known.

V is TRBV6-5 and J is TRBJ2-7; D possibly corresponds to TRBD1 (6 bases). Sequencing was carried out using PBMCs. The sequence derives from a woman aged 60-75 years in good health and CMV-seropositive. CDR3 coding DNA: TGTGCCAGCAGTTTAAACGAACAGGGAGAGAAGCAGTACTTC. This gives the protein CASSLNEQGEKQYF.